One and the same sample provided the 18 T cell receptor beta chains below, sequenced in a study of T cell responses to AZD1222 COVID-19 vaccine. Data came from immunoSEQ multiplex PCR; TCRdb stores just in-frame clones and leaves some out. The sample carries roughly 100,000 clones, roughly 88% recorded once. The sample consisted of peripheral blood, taken on day 0 of AZD1222 vaccination. The receptor source for this set is an adult in good health.

This chain connects TRBV7-2 to TRBJ1-6, with a tentative D call TRBD1 (5 bases). The V and J ends lost 2 bases and 6 bases respectively, with 14 bases between them. CDR3 length: 16 amino acids. Per germline, CDR1 SGHTA and CDR2 FQGNSA. CDR3: CASSLYVGQGNSPLHF. Here the CDR3 DNA reads TGTGCCAGCAGCTTATATGTAGGGCAGGGTAATTCACCCCTCCACTTT.

The rearrangement uses TRBV10-3 and TRBJ1-5; D may be TRBD1 (6 bases). V lost 0 bases and J 3 bases, leaving 12 bases between the germline ends. The length of the CDR3 is 16 residues. Germline assignment: CDR1 ENHRY and CDR2 SYGVKD. CDR3 DNA sequence: TGTGCCATCAGTGAGTCTGCAGGGGCTTACAATCAGCCCCAGCATTTT. This encodes CAISESAGAYNQPQHF.

The V call is TRBV5-1, the J call TRBJ1-4, with 7 bases aligning to TRBD1. Germline lookup yields CDR1 SGHRS and CDR2 YFSETQ. The CDR3 is 14 amino acids. V shed 4 bases, J shed 4 bases, and the junction held 4 bases outside the gene matches. In DNA form, the CDR3 reads TGCGCCAGCAGCACAGGGGTCGGTAATGAAAAACTGTTTTTT. Its translation: CASSTGVGNEKLFF.

The chain is built from TRBV3-1 (or the pseudogene TRBV3-2) and TRBJ1-2; TRBD1 matches 8 bases. V trimming: 6 bases; J trimming: 2 bases; junction bases outside the gene matches: 8. The CDR3 is 15 amino acids. Germline loops: CDR1 LGHDT, CDR2 YNNKEL (reference sequence). CDR3 amino acids: CASSPQGAQNYGYTF. The CDR3 DNA is TGTGCCAGCAGTCCTCAGGGGGCGCAGAACTATGGCTACACCTTC.

This clone was observed once. The V and J genes are TRBV18 and TRBJ1-1; D is unresolved. This CDR3 comprises 14 residues. Trimming took off 3 bases at V and 6 bases at J, with 14 bases between the two ends. CDR1 and CDR2 from the germline V gene are KGHSH and LQKENI. Here the CDR3 DNA reads TGTGCCAGCTCACCCGACCTCTCTAATTCTGAAGCTTTCTTT. Translating gives CASSPDLSNSEAFF.

The genes are TRBV9 and TRBJ1-5; D is perhaps TRBD1 (6 bases). The ends were cut back, 3 bases at V and 7 bases at J, with 14 bases in the middle. This CDR3 region has 14 residues. Germline V gene sequence: CDR1 SGDLS, CDR2 YYNGEE. CDR3 bases: TGTGCCAGCAGCGGAGGGGGAGGAAGACAGCCCCAGCATTTT. Residues: CASSGGGGRQPQHF.

V usage is TRBV4-3 and J usage is TRBJ1-2; D gene unclear. V was cut by 0 bases and J by 4 bases, with 12 bases left in between. This CDR3 contains 15 residues. Per the germline V gene, CDR1 is LGHNA and CDR2 is YSLEER. The CDR3 region has the DNA TGCGCCAGCAGCCAAGATGCACAGAAGAGCTATGGCTACACCTTC. The encoded protein is CASSQDAQKSYGYTF.

The J gene is TRBJ1-1, the V gene TRBV14; D may be TRBD1 (6 bases). Trimming stripped 0 bases from V and 1 base from J, with 15 bases between. The CDR3 has 17 residues. Per the germline V gene, CDR1 is SGHDN and CDR2 is FVKESK. CDR3 coding DNA: TGTGCCAGCAGCCAAGATTGGGACAAACAGAGGAACACTGAAGCTTTCTTT. Its protein product is CASSQDWDKQRNTEAFF. The whole variable domain, filled in from reference TRBV14 and TRBJ1-1, reads EAGVTQFPSHSVIEKGQTVTLRCDPISGHDNLYWYRRVMGKEIKFLLHFVKESKQDESGMPNNRFLAERTGGTYSTLKVQPAELEDSGVYFCASSQDWDKQRNTEAFFGQGTRLTVV.

This sequence joins TRBV7-2 and TRBJ2-7; 11 bases are a match to TRBD2. V was pared by 6 bases and J by 1 base, with 5 bases of the junction left unmatched. The germline gives CDR1 SGHTA, CDR2 FQGNSA. The CDR3 runs to 15 residues. The CDR3 loop reads CASRATSGGSYEQYF. In DNA, the CDR3 is TGTGCCAGCAGGGCAACTAGCGGGGGTTCCTACGAGCAGTACTTC.

V usage is TRBV5-5 and J usage is TRBJ2-6; D is perhaps TRBD1 (8 bases). V was trimmed by 4 bases and J by 0 bases, leaving 14 bases between them. This CDR3 contains 17 residues. Germline values: CDR1 SGHKS, CDR2 YYEKEE (reference sequence). The CDR3 DNA follows: TGTGCCAGCAGCCGGGACAGGACTAGCTCTGGGGCCAACGTCCTGACTTTC. Amino acids: CASSRDRTSSGANVLTF.

The rearrangement links TRBV5-4 to TRBJ2-7; 9 bases map to TRBD1. Germline V CDR1 and CDR2: SGHNT, YYREEE (reference sequence). The CDR3 sequence is 13 residues long. V dropped 4 bases and J dropped 6; count of bases not matched to a gene: 5. CDR3 nucleotide sequence: TGTGCCAGCAGCCGGGACAGGGAAGGCGAGCAGTACTTC. It specifies CASSRDREGEQYF. The whole variable domain, filled in from reference TRBV5-4 and TRBJ2-7, reads ETGVTQSPTHLIKTRGQQVTLRCSSQSGHNTVSWYQQALGQGPQFIFQYYREEENGRGNFPPRFSGLQFPNYSSELNVNALELDDSALYLCASSRDREGEQYFGPGTRLTVT.

The chain links TRBV19 to TRBJ1-5; D possibly corresponds to TRBD1 (6 bases). From germline, CDR1 is LNHDA and CDR2 SQIVND (reference sequence). This CDR3 has 16 amino acids. Deletions cut 4 bases from V and 4 bases from J, with 17 bases between. The DNA of the CDR3 is TGTGCCAGTAGTAATTACGGGACACTCGCAAATCAGCCCCAGCATTTT. This translates into CASSNYGTLANQPQHF. Using reference TRBV19 and TRBJ1-5 for the parts outside the CDR3, the full variable domain is DGGITQSPKYLFRKEGQNVTLSCEQNLNHDAMYWYRQDPGQGLRLIYYSQIVNDFQKGDIAEGYSVSREKKESFPLTVTSAQKNPTAFYLCASSNYGTLANQPQHFGDGTRLSIL.

J is TRBJ2-3 and V is TRBV7-9; 14 nucleotides align to TRBD2. The CDR3 runs 18 residues. Germline assignment: CDR1 SEHNR and CDR2 FQNEAQ (reference sequence). Trimming at V came to 2 bases and at J to 5 bases, leaving 9 bases not matched to a gene. The CDR3 DNA sequence: TGTGCCAGCAGCTTATTCGAGGGACTAGCGGGAGAGCGAGATACGCAGTATTTT. As protein: CASSLFEGLAGERDTQYF.

The V call is TRBV7-9, the J call TRBJ2-5, with TRBD2 as a possible D gene (6 bases). V was trimmed by 4 bases and J by 5 bases, leaving 26 bases between them. CDR1 SEHNR and CDR2 FQNEAQ come from the germline V gene (reference sequence). CDR3 size: 18 residues. The CDR3 spells CASSSPRDGRDSKETQYF. The CDR3 nucleotides are TGTGCCAGCAGCTCCCCGAGGGACGGTCGGGACTCAAAGGAGACCCAGTACTTC.

The V gene is TRBV14, the J gene TRBJ2-5; TRBD1 matches 11 bases. The germline CDR1 and CDR2 sequences are SGHDN and FVKESK. V was pared by 3 bases and J by 1 base, with 4 bases of the junction left unmatched. This CDR3 spans 16 amino acids. CDR3 sequence: CASSHRTGGRQETQYF. The CDR3 bases are TGTGCCAGCAGCCACCGGACAGGGGGCCGCCAAGAGACCCAGTACTTC.

The gene calls are TRBV27 and TRBJ1-1; D gene ambiguous. The CDR3 is 14 amino acids. In germline, CDR1 is MNHEY, CDR2 SMNVEV (reference sequence). V was trimmed by 3 bases and J by 11 bases, leaving 19 bases between them. In nucleotides, the CDR3 is TGTGCCAGCAGTTTCGACACAGAACCCCGGGTTGCTTTCTTT. Encoded protein: CASSFDTEPRVAFF.

CDR3 nucleotide sequence: TGTGCCAGCAGTTCGGACGGTGCACCCTCCTACGAGCAGTACTTC. It translates to CASSSDGAPSYEQYF. The chain uses TRBV28 and TRBJ2-7; no clear D. Germline CDR1 is MDHEN and CDR2 is SYDVKM. CDR3 size: 15 residues. V dropped 4 bases and J dropped 0 bases, with 13 bases sitting between them.

This chain links TRBV18 with TRBJ2-5, with 9 bases matching TRBD1. The trim removed 6 bases at V and 5 bases at J, leaving 13 bases unmatched. Germline V lookup: CDR1 KGHSH, CDR2 LQKENI. CDR3 length equals 16 residues. The CDR3 region has the DNA TGTGCCAGCTCGTCTCCCGGGACAGGGAAAACGGAGACCCAGTACTTC. Protein sequence: CASSSPGTGKTETQYF.